Below are 19 T cell receptor beta chains sequenced from a single sample in a study of cytomegalovirus exposure and HLA in healthy donors. This PCR relied on a set of 60 Vbeta primers and 13 Jbeta primers. The method was immunoSEQ multiplex PCR; TCRdb's version includes in-frame clones alone and lacks a portion of them. Of 200,000 to 250,000 clones listed, roughly 80% are singletons. The sequencing input was PBMCs. The source of these receptors is a girl aged 2 to 10 in good health and CMV-seronegative.

The table lists this clone with a few counts. The rearrangement joins TRBV7-9 to TRBJ1-1; D gene uncertain. Germline CDR1 and CDR2: SEHNR and FQNEAQ (reference sequence). The ends were cut back, 4 bases at V and 3 bases at J, with 18 bases in the middle. This CDR3 contains 16 residues. Written as DNA, the CDR3 is TGTGCCAGCAGCTCTGGGGAACCGGGGAGGTACACTGAAGCTTTCTTT. The encoded protein is CASSSGEPGRYTEAFF.

This rearrangement joins TRBV18 to TRBJ2-4; 9 positions agree with TRBD1. The CDR3 is made up of 20 amino acids. V shed 2 bases, J shed 2 bases, and the junction held 16 bases outside the gene matches. CDR1 is KGHSH and CDR2 is LQKENI in the germline V gene. Written as DNA, the CDR3 is TGTGCCAGCTCACCAGGTCGCGATACACAGGGGGCAAAGTCCAAAAACATTCAGTACTTC. Its translation is CASSPGRDTQGAKSKNIQYF.

The genes are TRBV5-4 and TRBJ2-1; possible D gene TRBD2, 6 bases. V was clipped by 1 base and J by 5 bases, with 19 bases between them. The length of the CDR3 is 17 residues. Germline V CDR1 and CDR2: SGHNT, YYREEE (reference sequence). For the CDR3, the DNA is TGTGCCAGCAGCTTGCTCCTGGATAGCGGCATAAACAATGAGCAGTTCTTC. Translating it yields CASSLLLDSGINNEQFF.

The CDR3 protein is CASSAGNDGYTF. In nucleotides, the CDR3 is TGTGCCAGCAGTGCAGGGAATGATGGCTACACCTTC. This chain uses TRBV25-1 with TRBJ1-2, with TRBD1 as a possible D gene (5 bases). In germline, CDR1 is MGHDK, CDR2 SYGVNS. CDR3 size: 12 residues. Trimming took off 4 bases at V and 6 bases at J, with 9 bases between the two ends.

This chain's CDR3 is CARRCGNAKTGELFF. In nucleotides, the CDR3 is TGTGCCAGACGATGCGGTAACGCTAAGACCGGGGAGCTGTTTTTT. The genes are TRBV2 and TRBJ2-2, with no clear D. V was shortened by 9 bases and J by 5 bases, with 19 bases between the two germline ends. CDR1 and CDR2 (germline): SNHLY, FYNNEI. This CDR3 spans 15 amino acids.

This chain connects TRBV7-9 to TRBJ1-3; 9 bases line up with TRBD1. Germline V CDR1 and CDR2: SEHNR, FQNEAQ (reference sequence). The CDR3 runs 16 residues. Germline trimming cut 6 bases from V and 2 bases from J; bases unmatched to any gene: 8. CDR3: CASRYSGQGAGNTIYF. As DNA, the CDR3 is TGTGCCAGCAGGTACTCGGGACAGGGAGCTGGAAACACCATATATTTT. The full variable domain, in which reference TRBV7-9 and TRBJ1-3 provide the parts outside the CDR3, is DTGVSQNPRHKITKRGQNVTFRCDPISEHNRLYWYRQTLGQGPEFLTYFQNEAQLEKSRLLSDRFSAERPKGSFSTLEIQRTEQGDSAMYLCASRYSGQGAGNTIYFGEGSWLTVV.

The genes are TRBV7-3 and TRBJ1-1, with 7 bases aligning to TRBD1. Germline V gives CDR1 SGHTA, CDR2 FQGTGA. CDR3 size: 14 residues. V lost 5 bases, J lost 3 bases, and 6 bases stayed unmatched. CDR3 loop: CASSSDRVHTEAFF. The CDR3 coding sequence is TGTGCCAGCAGCAGTGACAGGGTCCACACTGAAGCTTTCTTT. Using reference TRBV7-3 and TRBJ1-1 for the parts outside the CDR3, the full variable domain is GAGVSQTPSNKVTEKGKYVELRCDPISGHTALYWYRQSLGQGPEFLIYFQGTGAADDSGLPNDRFFAVRPEGSVSTLKIQRTERGDSAVYLCASSSDRVHTEAFFGQGTRLTVV.

V is TRBV6-1 and J is TRBJ2-3; 7 bases align to TRBD2. The germline V gene encodes CDR1 MNHNS and CDR2 SASEGT. The length of the CDR3 is 15 residues. Trimming removed 6 bases from V and 3 bases from J; junction bases left unmatched: 9. The DNA for the CDR3 is TGTGCCAGCAGGGAGCGGGGACCGAGTACAGATACGCAGTATTTT. Protein: CASRERGPSTDTQYF.

The chain recombines TRBV6-1 with TRBJ2-7; TRBD2 matches 9 bases. Trimming removed 6 bases from V and 2 bases from J; junction bases left unmatched: 2. This CDR3 spans 13 amino acids. Germline CDR1 and CDR2: MNHNS and SASEGT. This CDR3 reads CASRASGTYEQYF. Here the CDR3 DNA reads TGTGCCAGCAGGGCTAGCGGGACCTACGAGCAGTACTTC.

The V and J genes are TRBV5-4 and TRBJ2-7; TRBD1 matches 8 bases. CDR3 length equals 14 residues. V lost 4 bases, J lost 0 bases, and 3 bases stayed unmatched. Germline loops: CDR1 SGHNT, CDR2 YYREEE (reference sequence). CDR3 in amino acids: CASSRGQGSYEQYF. The CDR3 DNA sequence: TGTGCCAGCAGCCGCGGACAGGGCTCCTACGAGCAGTACTTC.

The rearrangement uses TRBV25-1 and TRBJ1-2; D is undetermined. V lost 2 bases to trimming and J lost 4 bases, with 11 bases between them. The CDR3 consists of 14 residues. The V gene's germline CDR1 is MGHDK and CDR2 SYGVNS. The CDR3 loop reads CASSEGWAFYGYTF. For the CDR3, the DNA is TGTGCCAGCAGTGAAGGGTGGGCCTTCTATGGCTACACCTTC.

This clone was recorded a few times. This chain links TRBV6-5 with TRBJ2-1, with D perhaps TRBD2 (7 bases). Trimming took 8 bases from V and 9 from J, leaving 14 bases between them. The CDR3 totals 12 residues. Germline V gene sequence: CDR1 MNHEY, CDR2 SVGAGI. CDR3 nucleotides: TGTGCCAGCCACAGCGGGACAACTGAGCAGTTCTTC. It specifies CASHSGTTEQFF.

The V gene is TRBV4-1, the J gene TRBJ1-2; D uncertain. This CDR3 comprises 11 residues. The germline V gene has CDR1 MGHRA and CDR2 YSYEKL. The ends were cut back, 3 bases at V and 5 bases at J, with 4 bases in the middle. In DNA form, the CDR3 reads TGCGCCAGCAGCCATTCATATGGCTACACCTTC. It encodes CASSHSYGYTF.

There are a few counts of this clone. The chain links TRBV2 to TRBJ2-7, with TRBD2 as a possible D gene (6 bases). This CDR3 comprises 14 residues. Per germline, CDR1 SNHLY and CDR2 FYNNEI. Trimming removed 6 bases from V and 2 bases from J, with 14 bases in between. CDR3 coding DNA: TGTGCCAGCAGACCCGAGCGGGCCACCTACGAGCAGTACTTC. Protein sequence: CASRPERATYEQYF.

This clone appeared a few times. The chain is built from TRBV4-1 and TRBJ2-7; a possible D gene is TRBD1 (6 bases). This CDR3 region has 17 residues. Germline CDR1 is MGHRA and CDR2 is YSYEKL. Trimming took 1 base from V and 6 from J, leaving 22 bases between them. The CDR3, as DNA: TGCGCCAGCAGCCAAGGTTACTCCCCGCTGGGGGCAGGCGAGCAGTACTTC. It yields the protein CASSQGYSPLGAGEQYF.

The gene calls are TRBV7-9 and TRBJ2-7, with 8 bases lining up with TRBD1. The J segment lost 3 bases and the V segment lost 5 bases, leaving 6 bases of the junction unmatched. Germline assignment: CDR1 SEHNR and CDR2 FQNEAQ (reference sequence). CDR3 size: 14 residues. The chain's CDR3 is CASSETGQGYEQYF. CDR3 coding DNA: TGTGCCAGCAGCGAAACCGGACAGGGCTACGAGCAGTACTTC.

As to this clone: The sample holds other DNA sequences that translate to the same CDR3. V usage is TRBV5-6 and J usage is TRBJ1-5, with D possibly matching TRBD1 (5 bases). V was clipped by 2 bases and J by 0 bases, with 6 bases between them. Germline V gene sequence: CDR1 SGHDT, CDR2 YYEEEE. The CDR3 covers 14 residues. The DNA of the CDR3 is TGTGCCAGCAGCTTAGACAGTAGCAATCAGCCCCAGCATTTT. Its protein is CASSLDSSNQPQHF.

The chain combines TRBV19 with TRBJ2-7; D gene unclear. This CDR3 spans 15 amino acids. Germline V gene lookup returns CDR1 LNHDA and CDR2 SQIVND (reference sequence). V gave up 3 bases and J gave up 6 bases, with 18 bases separating them. The DNA for the CDR3 is TGTGCCAGTAGTATCCTCGGTTCTGGTTCGGGCGAGCAGTACTTC. Protein sequence: CASSILGSGSGEQYF.

The chain couples TRBV5-1 to TRBJ1-2, with D possibly matching TRBD1 (5 bases). The V gene's germline CDR1 is SGHRS and CDR2 YFSETQ. The CDR3 is made up of 15 amino acids. The V end was cut by 0 bases, the J end by 4 bases, with 13 bases between. In DNA form, the CDR3 reads TGCGCCAGCAGCTTGGGCGGGACGGAGCTCTATGGCTACACCTTC. Its protein product is CASSLGGTELYGYTF.